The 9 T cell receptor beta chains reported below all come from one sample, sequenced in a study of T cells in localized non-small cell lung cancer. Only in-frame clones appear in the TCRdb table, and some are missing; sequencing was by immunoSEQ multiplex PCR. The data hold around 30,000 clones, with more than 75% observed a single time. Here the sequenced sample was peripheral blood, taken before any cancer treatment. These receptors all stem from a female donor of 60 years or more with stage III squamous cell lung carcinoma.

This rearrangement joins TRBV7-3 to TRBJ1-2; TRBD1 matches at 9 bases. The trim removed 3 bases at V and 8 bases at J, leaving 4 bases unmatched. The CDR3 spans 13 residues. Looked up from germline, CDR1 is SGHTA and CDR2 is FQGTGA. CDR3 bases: TGTGCCAGCAGCTTGTGGACAGGGGAAGGCTACACCTTC. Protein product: CASSLWTGEGYTF. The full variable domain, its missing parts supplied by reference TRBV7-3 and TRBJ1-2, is GAGVSQTPSNKVTEKGKYVELRCDPISGHTALYWYRQSLGQGPEFLIYFQGTGAADDSGLPNDRFFAVRPEGSVSTLKIQRTERGDSAVYLCASSLWTGEGYTFGSGTRLTVV.

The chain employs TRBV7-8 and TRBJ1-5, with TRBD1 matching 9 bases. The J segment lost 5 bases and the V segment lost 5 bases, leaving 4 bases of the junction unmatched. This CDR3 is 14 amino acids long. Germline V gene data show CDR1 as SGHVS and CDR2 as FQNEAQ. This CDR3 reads CASSAWTGDQPQHF. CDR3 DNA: TGTGCCAGCAGCGCATGGACAGGGGATCAGCCCCAGCATTTT.

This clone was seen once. CDR3 nucleotides: TGCGCCAGCAGCTTGGGGTCCTACTACGAGCAGTACTTC. Translating gives CASSLGSYYEQYF. The chain is built from TRBV5-1 and TRBJ2-7, with D unclear. CDR3 length: 13 residues. Germline loops: CDR1 SGHRS, CDR2 YFSETQ. Trimming stripped 0 bases from V and 3 bases from J, with 7 bases between.

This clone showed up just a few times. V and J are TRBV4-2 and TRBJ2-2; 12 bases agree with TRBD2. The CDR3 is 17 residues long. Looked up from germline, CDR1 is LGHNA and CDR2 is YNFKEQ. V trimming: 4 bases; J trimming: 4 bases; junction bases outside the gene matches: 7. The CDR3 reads CASSPETSGSRTGELFF. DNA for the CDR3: TGTGCCAGCAGCCCAGAGACTAGCGGGAGTCGCACCGGGGAGCTGTTTTTT.

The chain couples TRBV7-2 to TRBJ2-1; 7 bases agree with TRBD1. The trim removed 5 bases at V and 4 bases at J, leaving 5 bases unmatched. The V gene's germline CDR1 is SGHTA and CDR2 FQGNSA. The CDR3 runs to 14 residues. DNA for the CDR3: TGTGCCAGCAGCACGCAGGGGGATTACAATGAGCAGTTCTTC. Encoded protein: CASSTQGDYNEQFF.

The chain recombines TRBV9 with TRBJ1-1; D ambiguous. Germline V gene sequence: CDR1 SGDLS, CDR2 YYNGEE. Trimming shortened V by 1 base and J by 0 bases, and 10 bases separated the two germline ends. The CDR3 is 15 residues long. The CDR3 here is CASSVYGSMNTEAFF. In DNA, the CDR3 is TGTGCCAGCAGCGTATATGGGTCGATGAACACTGAAGCTTTCTTT.

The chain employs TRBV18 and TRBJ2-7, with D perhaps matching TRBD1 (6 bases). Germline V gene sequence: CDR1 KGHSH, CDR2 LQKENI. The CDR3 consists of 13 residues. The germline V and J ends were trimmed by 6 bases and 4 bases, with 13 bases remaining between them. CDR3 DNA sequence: TGTGCCAGCTCGCGAGGGGGAGTTTACGAGCAGTACTTC. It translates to CASSRGGVYEQYF.

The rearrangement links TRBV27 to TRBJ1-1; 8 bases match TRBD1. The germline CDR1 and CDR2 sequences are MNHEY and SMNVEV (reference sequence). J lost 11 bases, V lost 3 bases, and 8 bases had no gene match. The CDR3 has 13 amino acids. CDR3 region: CASSFHGQGGAFF. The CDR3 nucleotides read TGTGCCAGCAGTTTCCACGGACAGGGAGGCGCTTTCTTT.

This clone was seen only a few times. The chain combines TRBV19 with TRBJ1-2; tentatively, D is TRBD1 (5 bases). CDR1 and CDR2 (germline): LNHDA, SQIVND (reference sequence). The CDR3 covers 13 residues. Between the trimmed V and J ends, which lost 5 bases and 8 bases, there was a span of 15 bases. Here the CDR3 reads CASSPGLKGGYTF. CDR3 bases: TGTGCCAGTAGTCCAGGGCTCAAAGGCGGCTACACCTTC.